Shown below are 6 T cell receptor beta chains from a single sample sequenced in a study of blood T cell repertoires in COVID-19. The assay was immunoSEQ multiplex PCR, and TCRdb's table has in-frame clones only and misses some. The data contain fewer than 350,000 clones, 85% of them seen just once; the ten biggest clones take up 2% to 3%. Source material: PBMCs or T cells enriched from blood (not recorded which). These TCRs come from a woman aged 45-65 years who had recovered from COVID-19.

The chain is built from TRBV7-9 and TRBJ2-1, with 8 bases lining up with TRBD1. The germline CDR1 and CDR2 sequences are SEHNR and FQNEAQ (reference sequence). The CDR3 consists of 12 residues. J lost 10 bases, V lost 5 bases, and 4 bases had no gene match. CDR3 region: CASSQTGDEQFF. The CDR3, as DNA: TGTGCCAGCAGCCAGACAGGGGACGAGCAGTTCTTC.

As DNA, the CDR3 is TGTGCCAGCAGCAAGGGACAGGGGGCTGGCTATGGCTACACCTTC. Its translation is CASSKGQGAGYGYTF. The chain combines TRBV5-4 with TRBJ1-2; 12 nucleotides align to TRBD1. Germline V lookup: CDR1 SGHNT, CDR2 YYREEE (reference sequence). This CDR3 is built from 15 residues. V gave up 4 bases and J gave up 4 bases; unmatched junction bases: 5.

The chain has TRBV5-4 and TRBJ1-6; 8 bases map to TRBD1. The CDR3 has 16 amino acids. V was pared by 4 bases and J by 7 bases, with 10 bases of the junction left unmatched. Germline values: CDR1 SGHNT, CDR2 YYREEE (reference sequence). The CDR3 protein is CASSPRGDRRNSPLHF. As DNA, the CDR3 is TGTGCCAGCAGCCCACGGGGGGACAGGAGAAATTCACCCCTCCACTTT.

This rearrangement joins TRBV3-1 (or the pseudogene TRBV3-2) to TRBJ1-2; no clear D. Trimming stripped 4 bases from V and 8 bases from J, with 20 bases between. The CDR3 length is 15 residues. The germline gives CDR1 LGHDT, CDR2 YNNKEL (reference sequence). DNA of the CDR3: TGTGCCAGCAGCCCGGCGGGATTCAGCCCTATCGGCTACACCTTC. It is translated as CASSPAGFSPIGYTF.

The J gene is TRBJ1-3, the V gene TRBV19; the D is unclear. Per germline, CDR1 LNHDA and CDR2 SQIVND (reference sequence). The CDR3 sequence is 16 residues long. V gave up 7 bases and J gave up 0 bases, with 16 bases separating them. For the CDR3, the DNA is TGTGCCAGTATGCGGGATTACTCTCACTCTGGAAACACCATATATTTT. Amino acid sequence: CASMRDYSHSGNTIYF.

The rearrangement joins TRBV11-2 to TRBJ1-1, with D perhaps matching TRBD1 (5 bases). The V and J ends lost 2 bases and 7 bases respectively, with 8 bases between them. The CDR3 spans 12 residues. CDR1 and CDR2 from the germline V gene are SGHAT and FQNNGV. The CDR3 protein is CASSLWGYEAFF. The CDR3 DNA is TGTGCCAGCAGCTTATGGGGCTATGAAGCTTTCTTT.